This paragraph reports one T cell receptor beta chain. This clonotype was counted once. Which antigen it targets is not known. Per-nucleotide qualities are absent, and no much larger clonotype sits a single base away. Just one read gives weak support. This specimen belongs to a study of CD8 T cells in Susac syndrome (dated by TCRdb to the late 2010s). Turning to the overall study: Among the Susac syndrome patients who were sequenced, clinically active disease was present in six and clinical remission was observed in roughly eight. The study compared CD8+ T cell repertoire clonality among 11 to 12 healthy donors, about 14 Susac syndrome patients and some 16 multiple sclerosis patients. Whether CD8+ T cell activation and differentiation in Susac syndrome was antigen driven was tested using repertoire sequencing. At blood withdrawal, Susac syndrome patients were therapy-naive, treated with corticosteroids (with IVIg additionally given to some), or treated with IVIg alone.

Peripheral blood CD8+ and CD4+ T cells from healthy donors, Susac syndrome patients and multiple sclerosis patients were profiled by high-throughput TCR beta sequencing. Susac syndrome patients met recently defined diagnostic criteria for definite or probable disease. Bulk CD8+ and CD4+ T cells were purified by magnetic negative isolation, while CD8+ TEMRA cells were enriched using FACS. Blood was collected in EDTA tubes and processed within 24 hours, with PBMCs isolated through density gradient centrifugation. PBMCs destined for TCR sequencing were cryopreserved in liquid nitrogen and later thawed in a 37 °C water bath. A purity of at least 90% was achieved for sorted or isolated CD4+, CD8+ and CD8+ TEMRA cells. CDR1 is given as MDHEN and CDR2 as SYDVKM, both from the germline V gene. At the junction V is shortened by 1 base and J by 5 bases, with 21 bases in between. From the cysteine up to the phenylalanine, the CDR3 has a length of 17 residues. Only the CDR3 portion is preserved as DNA: 51 bases, with reading frame beginning at the first base.

Overall study outcomes, separate from this receptor: CD8+ repertoires in Susac syndrome showed clonal expansion, which was highest in CD8+ TEMRA cells and was greater in clinically active patients than in remitting patients. The number of individuals in the TCR sequencing and HLA analysis was recognized as being relatively small. Approximately 17 Susac-specific public clones were identified in the total CD8+ repertoire, and 5 or 6 Susac-specific public clones were identified in the CD8+ TEMRA repertoire.

RNA was extracted with the RNeasy kit and about 0.5 to 1 ug was reverse transcribed using random hexamers. The immunoSEQ multiplex PCR assay, covering 54 Vbeta and 13 Jbeta segments, was used to amplify TCR beta CDR3 regions. To correct PCR amplification bias, a synthetic template baseline was used for both primer optimization and computational correction. In the source study's methods: Only productive sequences were kept, with reads annotated to V, D and J genes according to IMGT and analyzed in immunoSEQ Analyzer. Clonality was computed as one minus Shannon entropy normalized by log2 of the number of productive unique sequences. For each patient and control, public and private clones were evaluated among the 100 most prevalent clones. A clone was defined as Susac-specific if it was absent from the healthy and MS cohorts, from 950 to 1,300 published viral clones and from other ImmuneACCESS disease sequences. TCRdb applied fastp at Q25 and MiXCR to the public reads, then kept only in-frame beta chains. Rows matching on CDR3 protein sequence are summarized as one entry with the most common DNA and genes. These V and J calls originate from TCRdb's pipeline instead of the authors' own analysis. In this sample the table shows about 130,000 distinct CDR3 sequences, about 95% of which occur a single time. The ten largest clones represent 0.18% of the sample.

Sequencing was performed on CD8+ T cells from PBMCs. The receptor was derived from a human donor with Susac syndrome. The chain is made from TRBV28 and TRBJ2-7, with a weak D call of TRBD2 (5 bases match). DNA sequence: TGTGCCAGCAGTTTATATCCCCGCGGGCCCGAAGAGGACGAGCAGTACTTC. Its product reads: CASSLYPRGPEEDEQYF.